This T cell receptor beta chain comes out of a study of neurological immune-mediated disorders. Over 160 million TCR-beta sequences from 15-18 subjects were obtained in each sequencing run. TCRdb ran MiXCR on the 5' RACE reads and lists one entry per CDR3 protein. The data show 45,000 to 60,000 distinct CDR3 sequences, approximately 3.9% seen once. At least ten counts were recorded for this clonotype. The ends lost 1 base at V and 6 bases at J; junction bases unmatched: 5. The CDR3 covers 16 residues. CDR1 and CDR2 (germline): LGHDT, YNNKEL (reference sequence). The sequence was collected from a man aged 30 to 39 with multiple sclerosis. The V and J genes are TRBV3-1 and TRBJ2-2; 10 bases align to TRBD2. What was sequenced was PBMCs. CDR3 loop: CASSQVYLAGAGELFF. The CDR3 DNA reads as TGTGCCAGCAGCCAAGTATACCTAGCGGGAGCCGGGGAGCTGTTTTTT.